This entry concerns a single TCR beta chain. The protocol was immunoSEQ multiplex PCR, while the TCRdb copy is restricted to in-frame clones and leaves out a portion. The sample carries hundreds of thousands of clones, about 85% recorded once. Recruits, aged roughly 18 to 90 years, lived in around 24 US areas. Each recovered donor of Cohort 3 presented with two negative PCRs, clearance, or symptom resolution. The data originate from a study of blood T cell repertoires in COVID-19. The sequence came from a woman aged 45-59 years who had recovered from COVID-19. Sequencing was done on a sample of PBMCs or T cells enriched from blood (not recorded which).

The CDR3 nucleotides read TGCAGCGGGGGACAGGCATATAACACTGAAGCTTTCTTT. It is translated as CSGGQAYNTEAFF. J is TRBJ1-1 and V is TRBV29-1; 8 bases fit TRBD1. Germline loops: CDR1 SQVTM, CDR2 ANQGSEA. V trimming: 7 bases; J trimming: 2 bases; junction bases outside the gene matches: 6. CDR3 length: 13 residues.